The present T cell receptor beta chain was sequenced within a study of molecular identifiers for immune sequencing clone quantification. CDR3 length: 16 amino acids. V was shortened by 0 bases and J by 8 bases, with 17 bases between the two germline ends. The germline V gene encodes CDR1 LGHDT and CDR2 YNNKEL (reference sequence). TCRdb re-derived calls from the PCR reads in MiXCR, one entry per CDR3 protein. The table includes roughly 630,000 distinct CDR3 sequences, roughly 25% detected once. The sequencing sample was made of naive CD8+ T cells from blood, with Jurkat cell RNA spiked in. Subset specified: FACS-sorted CD8+CD4-CCR7+CD45RA+ naive T cells. The receptor comes from a human donor in good health. Some libraries in this study had Jurkat cell RNA spiked in. The chain links TRBV3-1 to TRBJ2-1; D remains unclear. The CDR3 DNA reads as TGTGCCAGCAGCCAAGAAAGAGTAGTAACTGGAGATGAGCAGTTCTTC. Translated, it gives CASSQERVVTGDEQFF.